The 5 T cell receptor beta chains in this list originate from one sample, sequenced in a study of blood T cell repertoires in COVID-19. Clones were sequenced by immunoSEQ multiplex PCR, and TCRdb holds only the in-frame ones, with some missing. The table lists about 110,000 clones, 70% to 90% of them singletons. Sequencing input: peripheral blood. These receptors originate from a human donor in a cohort sampled during active COVID-19.

In regard to this clone: Different DNA sequences within this sample yield the same CDR3. The chain has TRBV15 and TRBJ2-7, with D perhaps matching TRBD1 (5 bases). V lost 0 bases and J lost 4, with 10 bases in between. Germline V CDR1 and CDR2: LNHNV, YYDKDF (reference sequence). The CDR3 loop spans 14 amino acids. The CDR3 loop reads CATSREGQGYEQYF. DNA for the CDR3: TGTGCCACCAGCAGAGAAGGGCAGGGTTACGAGCAGTACTTC.

The J gene is TRBJ1-2, the V gene TRBV7-8, with 7 positions matching TRBD1. The J segment lost 4 bases and the V segment lost 4 bases, leaving 6 bases of the junction unmatched. Germline values: CDR1 SGHVS, CDR2 FQNEAQ. The CDR3 has 14 amino acids. The CDR3 DNA is TGTGCCAGCAGCTCTAGGGACAGCGGCTATGGCTACACCTTC. Its protein is CASSSRDSGYGYTF.

The rearrangement links TRBV19 to TRBJ1-3, with D maybe TRBD1 (5 bases). CDR3 length equals 14 residues. The V end was cut by 5 bases, the J end by 0 bases, with 8 bases between. From germline, CDR1 is LNHDA and CDR2 SQIVND (reference sequence). CDR3 sequence: CASSGADSGNTIYF. CDR3 DNA: TGTGCCAGTAGTGGGGCAGACTCTGGAAACACCATATATTTT.

The chain uses TRBV4-2 and TRBJ2-2; D is possibly TRBD1 (6 bases). V was pared by 1 base and J by 4 bases, with 13 bases between. Germline V gene data show CDR1 as LGHNA and CDR2 as YNFKEQ. The CDR3 has 16 residues. The CDR3 loop is CASSQAGTPTTGELFF. The CDR3 coding sequence is TGTGCCAGCAGCCAAGCGGGGACACCAACCACCGGGGAGCTGTTTTTT.

V is TRBV6-5 and J is TRBJ1-2; 8 bases fit TRBD1. The CDR3 has 15 residues. CDR1 MNHEY and CDR2 SVGAGI come from the germline V gene. V lost 7 bases to trimming and J lost 0 bases; unmatched junction nucleotides: 7. The CDR3 DNA reads TGTGCCAGCAACACAGGGGGGAATGCTAACTATGGCTACACCTTC. This encodes CASNTGGNANYGYTF.